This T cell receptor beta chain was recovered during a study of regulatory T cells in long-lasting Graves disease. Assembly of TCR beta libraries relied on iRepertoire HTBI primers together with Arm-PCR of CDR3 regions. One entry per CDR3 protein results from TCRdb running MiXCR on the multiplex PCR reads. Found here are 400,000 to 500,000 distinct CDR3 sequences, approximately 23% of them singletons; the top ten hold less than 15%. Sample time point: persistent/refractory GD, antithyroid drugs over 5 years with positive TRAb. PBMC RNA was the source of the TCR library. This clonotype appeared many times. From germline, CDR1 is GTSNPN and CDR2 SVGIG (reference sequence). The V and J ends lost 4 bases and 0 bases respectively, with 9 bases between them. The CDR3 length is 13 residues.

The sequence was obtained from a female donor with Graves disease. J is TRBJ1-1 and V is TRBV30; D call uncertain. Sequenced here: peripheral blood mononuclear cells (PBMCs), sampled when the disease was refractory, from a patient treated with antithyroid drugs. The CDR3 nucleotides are TGTGCCTGGAATCCCAGGATGAACACTGAAGCTTTCTTT. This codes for CAWNPRMNTEAFF.